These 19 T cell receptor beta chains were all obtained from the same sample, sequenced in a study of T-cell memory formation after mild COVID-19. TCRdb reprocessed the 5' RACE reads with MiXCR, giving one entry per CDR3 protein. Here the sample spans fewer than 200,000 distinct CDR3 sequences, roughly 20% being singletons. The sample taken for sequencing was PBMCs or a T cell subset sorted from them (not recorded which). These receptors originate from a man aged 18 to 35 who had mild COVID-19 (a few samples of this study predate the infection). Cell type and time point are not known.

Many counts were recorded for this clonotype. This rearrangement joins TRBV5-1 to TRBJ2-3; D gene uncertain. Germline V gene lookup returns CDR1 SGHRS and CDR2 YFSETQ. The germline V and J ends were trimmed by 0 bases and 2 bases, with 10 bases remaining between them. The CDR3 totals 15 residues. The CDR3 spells CASSLVSSLTDTQYF. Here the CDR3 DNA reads TGCGCCAGCAGCTTGGTTAGTTCTCTCACAGATACGCAGTATTTT.

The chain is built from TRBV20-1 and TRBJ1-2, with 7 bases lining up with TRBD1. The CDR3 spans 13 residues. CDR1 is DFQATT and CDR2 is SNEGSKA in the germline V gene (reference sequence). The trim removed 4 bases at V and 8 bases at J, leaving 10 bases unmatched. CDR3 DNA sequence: TGCAGTGCTACTCGCCCTCAGGGGGACGGCTACACCTTC. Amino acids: CSATRPQGDGYTF.

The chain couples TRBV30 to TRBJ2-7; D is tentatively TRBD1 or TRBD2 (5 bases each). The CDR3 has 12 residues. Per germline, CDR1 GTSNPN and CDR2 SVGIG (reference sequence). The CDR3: CTLGMGDGEQYF. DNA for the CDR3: TGTACCTTGGGTATGGGGGATGGGGAGCAGTACTTC.

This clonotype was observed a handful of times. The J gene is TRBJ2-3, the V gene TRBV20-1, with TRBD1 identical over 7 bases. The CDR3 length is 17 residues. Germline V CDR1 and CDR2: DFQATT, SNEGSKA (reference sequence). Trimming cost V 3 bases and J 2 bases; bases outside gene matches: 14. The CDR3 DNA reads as TGCAGTGCTAGTGGCACAGGGGTGAAGGGCGACACAGATACGCAGTATTTT. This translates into CSASGTGVKGDTDTQYF.

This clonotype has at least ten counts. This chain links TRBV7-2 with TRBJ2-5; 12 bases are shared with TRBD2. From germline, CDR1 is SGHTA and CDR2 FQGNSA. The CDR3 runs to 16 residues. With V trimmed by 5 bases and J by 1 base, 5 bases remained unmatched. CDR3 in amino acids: CASSLGLAGSQETQYF. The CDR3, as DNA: TGTGCCAGCAGCCTTGGACTAGCGGGGAGCCAAGAGACCCAGTACTTC.

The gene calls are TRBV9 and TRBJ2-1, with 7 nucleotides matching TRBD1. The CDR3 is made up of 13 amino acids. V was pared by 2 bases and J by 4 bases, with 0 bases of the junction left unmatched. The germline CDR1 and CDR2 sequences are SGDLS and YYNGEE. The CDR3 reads CASSVGQYNEQFF. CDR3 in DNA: TGTGCCAGCAGCGTGGGACAGTACAATGAGCAGTTCTTC.

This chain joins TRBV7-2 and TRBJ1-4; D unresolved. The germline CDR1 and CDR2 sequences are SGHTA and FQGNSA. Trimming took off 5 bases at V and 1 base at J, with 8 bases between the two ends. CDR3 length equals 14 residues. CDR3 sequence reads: CASSPGLTNEKLFF. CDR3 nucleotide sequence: TGTGCCAGCAGCCCCGGTTTAACTAATGAAAAACTGTTTTTT.

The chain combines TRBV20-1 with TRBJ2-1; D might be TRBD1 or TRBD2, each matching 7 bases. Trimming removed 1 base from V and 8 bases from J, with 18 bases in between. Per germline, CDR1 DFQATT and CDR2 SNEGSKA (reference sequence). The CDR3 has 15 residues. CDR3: CSARGRGGGLDEQFF. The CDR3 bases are TGCAGTGCTAGAGGGAGGGGAGGGGGCCTGGATGAGCAGTTCTTC.

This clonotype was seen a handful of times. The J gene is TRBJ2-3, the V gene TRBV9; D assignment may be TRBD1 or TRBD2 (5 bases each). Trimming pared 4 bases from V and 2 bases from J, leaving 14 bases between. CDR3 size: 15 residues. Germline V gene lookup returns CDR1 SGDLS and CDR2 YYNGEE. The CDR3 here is CASSSRDGYTDTQYF. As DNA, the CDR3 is TGTGCCAGCAGCAGCCGGGACGGTTACACAGATACGCAGTATTTT.

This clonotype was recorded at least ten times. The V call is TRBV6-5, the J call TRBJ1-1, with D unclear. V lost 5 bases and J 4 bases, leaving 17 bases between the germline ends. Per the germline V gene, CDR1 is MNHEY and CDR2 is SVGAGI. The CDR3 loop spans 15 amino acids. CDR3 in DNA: TGTGCCAGCAGTGACATCCGTCAGGTGGGCACTGAAGCTTTCTTT. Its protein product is CASSDIRQVGTEAFF.

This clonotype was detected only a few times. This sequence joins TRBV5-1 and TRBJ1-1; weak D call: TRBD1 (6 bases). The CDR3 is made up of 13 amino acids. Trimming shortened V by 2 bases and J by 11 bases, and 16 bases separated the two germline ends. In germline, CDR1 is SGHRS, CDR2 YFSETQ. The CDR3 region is CASSLRTAQLAFF. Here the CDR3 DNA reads TGCGCCAGCAGCTTACGGACAGCACAGTTGGCTTTCTTT. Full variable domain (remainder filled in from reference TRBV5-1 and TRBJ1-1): KAGVTQTPRYLIKTRGQQVTLSCSPISGHRSVSWYQQTPGQGLQFLFEYFSETQRNKGNFPGRFSGRQFSNSRSEMNVSTLELGDSALYLCASSLRTAQLAFFGQGTRLTVV.

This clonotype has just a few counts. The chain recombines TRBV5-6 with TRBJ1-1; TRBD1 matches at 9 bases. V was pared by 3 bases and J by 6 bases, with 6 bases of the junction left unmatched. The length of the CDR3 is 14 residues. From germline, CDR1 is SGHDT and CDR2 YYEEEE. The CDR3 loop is CASSSYRGPAEAFF. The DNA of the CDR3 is TGTGCCAGCAGCTCATACAGGGGGCCTGCTGAAGCTTTCTTT.

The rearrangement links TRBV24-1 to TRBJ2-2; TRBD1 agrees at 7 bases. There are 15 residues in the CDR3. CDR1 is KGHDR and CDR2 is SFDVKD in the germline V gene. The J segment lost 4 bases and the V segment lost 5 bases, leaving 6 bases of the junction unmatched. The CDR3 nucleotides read TGTGCCACCAGTGCCTGGACAGGTCCCACCGGGGAGCTGTTTTTT. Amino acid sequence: CATSAWTGPTGELFF.

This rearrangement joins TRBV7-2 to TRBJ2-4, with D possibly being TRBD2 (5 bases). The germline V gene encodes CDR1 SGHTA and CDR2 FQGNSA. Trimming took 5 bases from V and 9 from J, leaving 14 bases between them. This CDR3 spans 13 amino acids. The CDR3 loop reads CASSPRPEGIQYF. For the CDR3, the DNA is TGTGCCAGCAGCCCTCGGCCTGAGGGCATTCAGTACTTC.

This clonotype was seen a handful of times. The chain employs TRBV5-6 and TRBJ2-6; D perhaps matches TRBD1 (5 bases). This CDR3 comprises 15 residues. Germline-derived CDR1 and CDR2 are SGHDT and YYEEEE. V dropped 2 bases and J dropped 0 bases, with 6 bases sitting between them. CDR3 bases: TGTGCCAGCAGCTTAGGGGTCTCTGGGGCCAACGTCCTGACTTTC. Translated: CASSLGVSGANVLTF.

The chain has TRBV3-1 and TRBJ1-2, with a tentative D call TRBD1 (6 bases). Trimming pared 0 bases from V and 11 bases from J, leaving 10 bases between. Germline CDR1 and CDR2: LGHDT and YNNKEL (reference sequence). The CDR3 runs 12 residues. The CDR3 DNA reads TGTGCCAGCAGCCAAGATTCGAGGGGGTACACCTTC. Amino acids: CASSQDSRGYTF. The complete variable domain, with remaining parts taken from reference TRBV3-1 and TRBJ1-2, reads DTAVSQTPKYLVTQMGNDKSIKCEQNLGHDTMYWYKQDSKKFLKIMFSYNNKELIINETVPNRFSPKSPDKAHLNLHINSLELGDSAVYFCASSQDSRGYTFGSGTRLTVV.

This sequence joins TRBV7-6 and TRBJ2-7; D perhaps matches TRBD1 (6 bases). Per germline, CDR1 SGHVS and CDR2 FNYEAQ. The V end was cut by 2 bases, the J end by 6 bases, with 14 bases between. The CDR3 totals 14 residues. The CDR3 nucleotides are TGTGCCAGCAGCTTATCTACAGGGCTTAGCGAGCAGTACTTC. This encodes CASSLSTGLSEQYF.

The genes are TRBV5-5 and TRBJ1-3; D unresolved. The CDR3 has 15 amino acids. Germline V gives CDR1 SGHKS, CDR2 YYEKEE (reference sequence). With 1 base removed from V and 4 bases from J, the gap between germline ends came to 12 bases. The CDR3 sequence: CASSLIRSMGNTIYF. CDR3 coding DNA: TGTGCCAGCAGCTTGATTCGCTCCATGGGAAACACCATATATTTT. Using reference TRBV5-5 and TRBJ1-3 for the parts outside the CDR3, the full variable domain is DAGVTQSPTHLIKTRGQQVTLRCSPISGHKSVSWYQQVLGQGPQFIFQYYEKEERGRGNFPDRFSARQFPNYSSELNVNALLLGDSALYLCASSLIRSMGNTIYFGEGSWLTVV.

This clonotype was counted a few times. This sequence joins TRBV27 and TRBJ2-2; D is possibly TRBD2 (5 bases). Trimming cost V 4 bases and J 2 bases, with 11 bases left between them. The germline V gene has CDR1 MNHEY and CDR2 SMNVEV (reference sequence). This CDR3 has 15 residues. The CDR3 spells CASSSGLLNTGELFF. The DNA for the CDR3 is TGTGCCAGCAGTTCCGGACTGTTAAACACCGGGGAGCTGTTTTTT.